Sequencing of this TCR beta chain was carried out in a study of OX40 agonist ivuxolimab in advanced cancers. Overall study findings and caveats: Expanded peripheral T cell antigen specificity was not determined. At 0.1 to 3.0 mg/kg and by week 6, CD4+ and CD8+ T cells in the blood had expanded clonally. The study found that CD8+ T cells averaged more expanded clones than CD4+.

Germline V gives CDR1 SNHLY, CDR2 FYNNEI. The CDR3 length is 13 residues. Trimming pared 7 bases from V and 6 bases from J, leaving 13 bases between. On this clone: Antigen specificity is unknown.

The data were produced by immunoSEQ multiplex PCR, yet TCRdb's version contains in-frame clones alone and is incomplete. The repertoire holds 77,000 or so clones, roughly four fifths seen once, with around 0.49% in the top ten. People who had autoimmune disease history or systemic immunosuppression were excluded. The sequence came from an adult with an advanced solid tumor such as melanoma, head and neck, liver or kidney cancer. Sequenced material: CD4+ or CD8+ T cells sorted from blood, taken in a trial of the OX40 agonist ivuxolimab. The chain combines TRBV2 with TRBJ2-1, with D perhaps matching TRBD1 or TRBD2 (5 bases each). The CDR3 bases are TGTGCCAGCAATGGGGACCTGTCCAATGAGCAGTTCTTC. This codes for CASNGDLSNEQFF.